These 14 T cell receptor beta chains were sequenced from one sample in a study of identical twins. TCRdb ran MiXCR on the 5' RACE reads and lists one entry per CDR3 protein. The repertoire holds about 690,000 distinct CDR3 sequences, with 6% to 6.5% as singletons. Material: naive T cells sorted from blood. The receptors come from a man younger than 35 in good health.

The CDR3 sequence: CAISSGTGFTADTQYF. The CDR3 DNA sequence: TGTGCCATCAGCTCCGGGACAGGGTTTACGGCAGATACGCAGTATTTT. This chain links TRBV10-3 with TRBJ2-3; 9 nucleotides line up with TRBD1. This CDR3 region has 16 residues. J gave up 4 bases and V 6 bases, and 11 bases lay outside the gene matches. From germline, CDR1 is ENHRY and CDR2 SYGVKD.

The chain combines TRBV10-3 with TRBJ1-5; 7 positions match TRBD1. Germline loops: CDR1 ENHRY, CDR2 SYGVKD. This CDR3 is 14 amino acids long. V lost 2 bases and J lost 7; bases outside the gene matches: 5. This chain's CDR3 is CAISERTGGQPQHF. CDR3 DNA sequence: TGTGCCATCAGTGAGCGGACAGGTGGGCAGCCCCAGCATTTT.

In this sample, this clonotype turned up many times. The chain combines TRBV29-1 with TRBJ2-4; either TRBD1 or TRBD2 may fit D (6 bases each). Germline V gene lookup returns CDR1 SQVTM and CDR2 ANQGSEA. The CDR3 sequence is 15 residues long. V lost 4 bases and J lost 3, with 16 bases in between. CDR3 region: CSVGVRGLDKNIQYF. In DNA, the CDR3 is TGCAGCGTTGGGGTACGGGGGCTGGACAAAAACATTCAGTACTTC.

This clonotype was counted ten times or more. The chain carries TRBV5-1 and TRBJ2-1, with 10 positions matching TRBD1. This CDR3 has 16 residues. V trimming: 0 bases; J trimming: 7 bases; junction bases outside the gene matches: 7. Germline V gives CDR1 SGHRS, CDR2 YFSETQ. The CDR3 protein is CASSLVPGTGANEQFF. In DNA, the CDR3 is TGCGCCAGCAGCTTGGTCCCCGGGACAGGGGCGAATGAGCAGTTCTTC.

This clonotype was counted at least ten times. The chain couples TRBV6-1 to TRBJ1-2; 7 nucleotides align to TRBD1. This CDR3 has 14 amino acids. With 5 bases clipped from V and 5 bases from J, the junction kept 8 bases outside the gene matches. Germline V gene lookup returns CDR1 MNHNS and CDR2 SASEGT. The CDR3 region is CASSQGGTEYGYTF. CDR3 nucleotides: TGTGCCAGCAGTCAAGGTGGGACAGAATATGGCTACACCTTC.

The V call is TRBV20-1, the J call TRBJ1-5; 7 bases agree with TRBD1. The germline V gene has CDR1 DFQATT and CDR2 SNEGSKA (reference sequence). There are 13 residues in the CDR3. V shed 3 bases, J shed 8 bases, and the junction held 7 bases outside the gene matches. CDR3 sequence (DNA): TGCAGTGCTAGCTACGGGGACAGTGAGCCCCAGCATTTT. This translates into CSASYGDSEPQHF.

There are many counts of this clonotype. This chain uses TRBV12-3 or TRBV12-4 with TRBJ2-2; 12 bases are shared with TRBD2. The CDR3 sequence is 17 residues long. V shed 1 base, J shed 7 bases, and the junction held 7 bases outside the gene matches. CDR3 bases: TGTGCCAGCAGTTTAGAACAGACTAGCGGGAGTTTCGGGGAGCTGTTTTTT. This translates into CASSLEQTSGSFGELFF.

This clonotype was seen many times. The chain employs TRBV7-8 and TRBJ2-1; D gene unclear. The CDR3 is 13 residues long. Germline lookup yields CDR1 SGHVS and CDR2 FQNEAQ. Trimming took 6 bases from V and 8 from J, leaving 14 bases between them. The chain's CDR3 is CASSSSGIDEQFF. The DNA of the CDR3 is TGTGCCAGCAGTTCCTCAGGCATCGATGAGCAGTTCTTC.

This clonotype was seen only a few times. The chain combines TRBV12-3 or TRBV12-4 with TRBJ2-1; 9 nucleotides agree with TRBD1. Losses at the gene ends were 5 bases for V and 8 bases for J; bases not matched to a gene: 13. CDR3 length: 16 amino acids. The CDR3 DNA follows: TGTGCCAGCAGTCGACAGGGGGTAGTACTAGTGGATGAGCAGTTCTTC. Amino acid sequence: CASSRQGVVLVDEQFF.

This clonotype was observed many times. The chain is built from TRBV29-1 and TRBJ2-5; D possibly corresponds to TRBD1 (5 bases). The length of the CDR3 is 13 residues. Germline loops: CDR1 SQVTM, CDR2 ANQGSEA. V dropped 4 bases and J dropped 1 base, with 10 bases sitting between them. CDR3 bases: TGCAGCGTTGGACAGTCCCTCCAAGAGACCCAGTACTTC. It encodes CSVGQSLQETQYF.

This clonotype was recorded many times. This chain uses TRBV29-1 with TRBJ2-7, with 7 positions matching TRBD1. This CDR3 is built from 13 residues. V dropped 7 bases and J dropped 3; count of bases not matched to a gene: 9. Germline V gene data show CDR1 as SQVTM and CDR2 as ANQGSEA. The CDR3 sequence: CSAFGTEGYEQYF. The CDR3 DNA sequence: TGCAGCGCGTTCGGGACAGAGGGCTACGAGCAGTACTTC.

The chain couples TRBV21-1 to TRBJ2-7; the D call in the table, TRBD2, was not verified against the DNA. TRBV21-1 is designated a pseudogene. There are 19 residues in the CDR3. CDR3 region: CASSKRTSGRFRGHYEQYV. The DNA for the CDR3 is TGTGCCAGCAGCAAAAGGACTAGCGGGAGATTTAGAGGGCACTACGAGCAGTACGTC.

This clonotype was observed many times. This rearrangement joins TRBV10-3 to TRBJ2-5, with 14 positions matching TRBD2. The CDR3 runs 14 residues. Germline loops: CDR1 ENHRY, CDR2 SYGVKD. V shed 8 bases, J shed 5 bases, and the junction held 4 bases outside the gene matches. The CDR3 sequence is CAIGGTSGSETQYF. The CDR3 DNA reads as TGTGCCATCGGCGGGACTAGCGGGAGTGAGACCCAGTACTTC.

This chain links TRBV6-2 or TRBV6-3 with TRBJ2-5; D might be TRBD1 (6 bases). Germline V gene lookup returns CDR1 MNHEY and CDR2 SVGEGT. This CDR3 has 14 amino acids. Trimming took 8 bases from V and 3 from J, leaving 16 bases between them. The CDR3 spells CASEIGTSKETQYF. As DNA, the CDR3 is TGTGCCAGCGAGATCGGGACATCCAAAGAGACCCAGTACTTC.